This entry describes one T cell receptor beta chain. The record originates from a study of blood T cells in healthy people across ages. Together with a sample-barcoded 5' primer, a J-beta primer mix was included in a second PCR lasting about 6 to 12 cycles. From the 5' RACE reads, TCRdb called clonotypes with MiXCR, one entry per CDR3 protein. The sample lists 800,000 to 950,000 distinct CDR3 sequences; roughly 40% were seen once. The CDR3 spans 13 residues. Germline V lookup: CDR1 MNHNY, CDR2 SVGAGI (reference sequence). V dropped 7 bases and J dropped 0 bases, with 9 bases sitting between them. Sequencing was performed on blood. The source is a man aged 18 to 30 in good health. V usage is TRBV6-6 and J usage is TRBJ1-1; D is perhaps TRBD1 (5 bases). The CDR3 sequence is CASTGLMNTEAFF. The CDR3 nucleotides read TGTGCCAGCACAGGGTTGATGAACACTGAAGCTTTCTTT.